This T cell receptor (beta chain) was retrieved from a study of beta chain features in type 1 diabetes. Reverse transcription of all isolated RNA meant that expressed TCRB transcripts were sequenced. TCRdb keeps only in-frame clones here, not all; method: immunoSEQ multiplex PCR. The sample lists 850,000 to 900,000 clones; about 17% were seen once. On this clone itself: What it recognizes is unknown.

Central memory, naive, regulatory and stem cell-like memory CD4+ cells were sorted by CD45RO/CCR7/CD25/CD127/CD95/CD27. Study observations and caveats: Comparison showed that naive, central memory and Treg TCRB repertoires appeared more similar among patients than among healthy donors.

This CDR3 contains 16 residues. With 0 bases removed from V and 6 bases from J, the gap between germline ends came to 15 bases. Germline CDR1 reads LGHNA; CDR2 reads YNFKEQ. This rearrangement joins TRBV4-2 to TRBJ2-1; D uncertain. The clonotype comes from a woman aged 18-29 years in good health. Sequenced input: naive CD4+ T cells from blood. The CDR3 protein is CASSQDPPPSGNEQFF. Here the CDR3 DNA reads TGTGCCAGCAGCCAAGATCCGCCCCCCAGTGGCAATGAGCAGTTCTTC.